Described below is a single T cell receptor (beta chain) sequence and its context. The CDR3 is 14 amino acids. The V end lost 4 bases, the J end lost 5 bases, and 11 bases lay between the germline ends. Germline values: CDR1 MNHEY, CDR2 SVGEGT. In the study's own analysis: Amplification from reference gene primers served as the basis for estimated nucleated cell counts. Method: immunoSEQ multiplex PCR; TCRdb's copy keeps in-frame clones and lacks some. From that table come the V and J calls and clone size; the DNA was used to work out D and trimming. The sample includes hundreds of thousands of clones, 88% seen only once; the top ten take about 7%. This sample was taken from a study of blood T cell repertoires in COVID-19.

The sequencing sample was made of peripheral blood. This clonotype was sampled from a woman aged 70-85 years with COVID-19, enrolled during active disease. The genes are TRBV6-2 or TRBV6-3 and TRBJ1-4; D not certain. The CDR3 loop is CASSWTGINEKLFF. CDR3 bases: TGTGCCAGCAGTTGGACGGGAATCAATGAAAAACTGTTTTTT.